This T cell receptor beta chain came from a study of shared clonotypes between healthy human individuals. CD45RO-negative, CCR7-selected cells formed the naive CD8 fraction, which excluded terminally differentiated effector memory CD45RA+ cells. This CDR3 comprises 15 residues. V was cut by 5 bases and J by 0 bases, with 14 bases left in between. Germline-derived CDR1 and CDR2 are SEHNR and FQNEAQ (reference sequence). Repertoires were generated with immunoSEQ multiplex PCR, while TCRdb's copy carries only in-frame clones and drops some. This sample yields hundreds of thousands of clones, of which 95% are seen a single time; 0.095% to 0.12% belongs to the top ten.

This TCR came from a woman in her thirties in good health. Sequences were obtained from naive CD8+ T cells sorted from blood. The J gene is TRBJ2-7, the V gene TRBV7-9, with D tentatively TRBD1 (5 bases). CDR3 loop: CASSHRISPSYEQYF. DNA of the CDR3: TGTGCCAGCAGCCACAGGATATCCCCCTCCTACGAGCAGTACTTC.